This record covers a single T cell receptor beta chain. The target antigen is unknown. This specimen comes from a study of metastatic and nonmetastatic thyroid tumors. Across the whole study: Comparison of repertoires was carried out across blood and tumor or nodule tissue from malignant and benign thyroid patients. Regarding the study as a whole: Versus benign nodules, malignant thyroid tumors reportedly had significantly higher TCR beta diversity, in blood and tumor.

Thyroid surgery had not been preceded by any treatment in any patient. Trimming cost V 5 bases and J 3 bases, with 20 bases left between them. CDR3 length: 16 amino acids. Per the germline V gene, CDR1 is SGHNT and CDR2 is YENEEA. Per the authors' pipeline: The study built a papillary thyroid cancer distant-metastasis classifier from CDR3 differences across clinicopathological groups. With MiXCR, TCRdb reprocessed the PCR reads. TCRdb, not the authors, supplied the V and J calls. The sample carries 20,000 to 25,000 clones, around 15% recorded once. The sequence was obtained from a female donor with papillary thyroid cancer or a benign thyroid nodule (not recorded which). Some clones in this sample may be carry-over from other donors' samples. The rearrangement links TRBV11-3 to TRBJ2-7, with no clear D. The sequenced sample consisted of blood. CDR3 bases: TGTGCCAGCAGCCCTGGATTTGCCGGAAATAACTACGAGCAGTACTTC. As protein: CASSPGFAGNNYEQYF. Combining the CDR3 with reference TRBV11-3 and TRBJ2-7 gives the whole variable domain EAGVVQSPRYKIIEKKQPVAFWCNPISGHNTLYWYLQNLGQGPELLIRYENEEAVDDSQLPKDRFSAERLKGVDSTLKIQPAELGDSAVYLCASSPGFAGNNYEQYFGPGTRLTVT.